The clone carrying this TCR beta chain was found a few times. Its antigen is as yet unknown. The record originates from a study of T cells in Graves' hyperthyroidism and ophthalmopathy. Regarding the study as a whole: Onset of ophthalmopathy came a median around 6.2 months after the model predicted it. Most clonotypes expanded in the thyroid (above 0.001) were also present in blood.

V dropped 2 bases and J dropped 3 bases, with 11 bases sitting between them. CDR1 and CDR2 from the germline V gene are SQVTM and ANQGSEA. This CDR3 is 13 amino acids long. Patients having uncontrolled infection, another autoimmune disease, pregnancy or lactation were not included. Preceding any ophthalmopathy symptoms, the blood sample dates from first hyperthyroidism diagnosis. Researchers amplified the TCR beta CDR3 regions from RNA transcripts. TCR CDR3 regions were first amplified by RT-PCR with HTBI primers. From the multiplex PCR reads, TCRdb called clonotypes with MiXCR, one entry per CDR3 protein. Of about 360,000 distinct CDR3 sequences detected, 15% to 17% appear once; the ten largest clones hold around a quarter.

The source of this sequence is a woman under 30 with Graves' hyperthyroidism that later progressed to Graves' ophthalmopathy. Sequenced material: blood. The rearrangement uses TRBV29-1 and TRBJ2-7, with a tentative D call TRBD1 (5 bases). The CDR3 DNA reads TGCAGCGTTGAAACAGGAAATGGCTACGAGCAGTACTTC. This translates into CSVETGNGYEQYF.